This T cell receptor beta chain stems from a study of blood T cell repertoires in COVID-19. In the study overall: Acute-phase and convalescent COVID-19 samples originated in the United States, Italy and Spain. T cells, B-cell-depleted T cells, or PBMCs provided the cDNA or gDNA that served as material.

During active infection, Seattle patients enrolled and were then monitored through disease. After removal of 1 base from V and 2 bases from J, the junction contained 0 bases not matched to a gene. The CDR3 spans 15 residues. CDR1 is LNHDA and CDR2 is SQIVND in the germline V gene (reference sequence). The protocol was immunoSEQ multiplex PCR, while the TCRdb copy is restricted to in-frame clones and leaves out a portion. Here the sample spans about 310,000 clones, 75% to 90% being singletons. V is TRBV19 and J is TRBJ1-5, with 9 bases that match TRBD1. The receptor's source is a woman aged 25 to 39 with COVID-19, enrolled during active disease. The specimen was peripheral blood. This CDR3 is CASSIGTGGNQPQHF. DNA for the CDR3: TGTGCCAGTAGTATAGGGACAGGGGGCAATCAGCCCCAGCATTTT.